This T cell receptor beta chain stems from a study of T cell responses to AZD1222 COVID-19 vaccine. Assay used: immunoSEQ multiplex PCR; TCRdb lists only in-frame clones, some missing. The sample records about 140,000 clones, about 92% being singletons. The junction had 8 bases not matched to a gene; V was cut back by 0 bases and J by 1 base. The V gene's germline CDR1 is LGHNA and CDR2 YNFKEQ. The CDR3 runs 18 residues. This clone was found once. The rearrangement links TRBV4-2 to TRBJ1-3; 8 bases match TRBD1. This TCR came from an adult in good health. The input for sequencing was peripheral blood, taken on day 0 of MenACWY control vaccination. The CDR3 coding sequence is TGTGCCAGCAGCCAAGAAAGGCAGGGGGCTGGTTCTGGAAACACCATATATTTT. It yields the protein CASSQERQGAGSGNTIYF.